These T cell receptor beta chains were read from a single sample in a study of shared clonotypes between healthy human individuals. Method: immunoSEQ multiplex PCR; TCRdb's copy keeps in-frame clones and lacks some. Among 2 million to 2.5 million clones listed, more than 85% were seen once. Sequencing used naive CD8+ T cells from PBMCs. Source of these receptors: a man aged 18 to 29 in good health. Some clones in this sample may be carry-over from other donors' samples. CDR3s include the opening cysteine and the closing phenylalanine or tryptophan. The D gene is left open where the match is weak. Not every row has a clone size; where given, it reads once, few, many or a size class.

abundance: NA; d_gene: NA; j_gene: TRBJ1-5; v_gene: TRBV7-8; CDR3nt: TGTGCCAGCAGCTTAGGGGTACATAGCAATCAGCCCCAGCATTTT; CDR3aa: CASSLGVHSNQPQHF
abundance: NA; d_gene: TRBD2; j_gene: TRBJ2-7; v_gene: TRBV29-1; CDR3nt: TGCAGCGTGGATACCGGGACTAGCGGTACCTACGAGCAGTACTTC; CDR3aa: CSVDTGTSGTYEQYF
abundance: NA; d_gene: TRBD2; j_gene: TRBJ2-5; v_gene: TRBV6-5; CDR3nt: TGTGCCAGCAGTTACTATGCGGGACTAGTCCAAGAGACCCAGTACTTC; CDR3aa: CASSYYAGLVQETQYF
abundance: NA; d_gene: TRBD2; j_gene: TRBJ2-3; v_gene: TRBV6-1; CDR3nt: TGTGCCAGCAGTGAAGCGGGACTAGCGTTCGCAGATACGCAGTATTTT; CDR3aa: CASSEAGLAFADTQYF
abundance: NA; d_gene: NA; j_gene: TRBJ1-5; v_gene: TRBV5-8; CDR3nt: TGTGCCAGCAGCTCACGCGGTCAGCCCCAGCATTTT; CDR3aa: CASSSRGQPQHF
abundance: NA; d_gene: NA; j_gene: TRBJ2-2; v_gene: TRBV7-9; CDR3nt: TGTGCCAGCAGCGCGCCGGGGGCCAAGAACACCGGGGAGCTGTTTTTT; CDR3aa: CASSAPGAKNTGELFF
abundance: NA; d_gene: NA; j_gene: TRBJ2-3; v_gene: TRBV10-2; CDR3nt: TGCGCCAGCAGCCAAGGGATGGCCCGCACAGATACGCAGTATTTT; CDR3aa: CASSQGMARTDTQYF
abundance: NA; d_gene: TRBD2; j_gene: TRBJ2-3; v_gene: TRBV27; CDR3nt: TGTGCCAGCAGTCCAACTGCCCCGGGACTAGTATCAGATACGCAGTATTTT; CDR3aa: CASSPTAPGLVSDTQYF
abundance: once; d_gene: NA; j_gene: TRBJ2-7; v_gene: TRBV7-2; CDR3nt: TGTGCCAGCAGCTTAGTGTCCGGTTCCTACGAGCAGTACTTC; CDR3aa: CASSLVSGSYEQYF
abundance: NA; d_gene: TRBD2; j_gene: TRBJ2-1; v_gene: TRBV25-1; CDR3nt: TGTGCCAGCAGTGAATATAGGACTAGCGGGGTTGAGCAGTTCTTC; CDR3aa: CASSEYRTSGVEQFF
abundance: NA; d_gene: NA; j_gene: TRBJ2-3; v_gene: TRBV18; CDR3nt: TGTGCCAGCTCACCACAAGGTACGGATACGCAGTATTTT; CDR3aa: CASSPQGTDTQYF
abundance: NA; d_gene: NA; j_gene: TRBJ2-2; v_gene: TRBV4-1; CDR3nt: TGCGCCAGCAGCAACACCGGGGAGCTGTTTTTT; CDR3aa: CASSNTGELFF
abundance: NA; d_gene: TRBD1; j_gene: TRBJ2-1; v_gene: TRBV5-4; CDR3nt: TGTGCCAGCAGCCGCCCGGGACAGGGGGCCTACAATGAGCAGTTCTTC; CDR3aa: CASSRPGQGAYNEQFF
abundance: NA; d_gene: NA; j_gene: TRBJ2-1; v_gene: TRBV4-1; CDR3nt: TGCGCCAGCAGCCAAGACGTGGCTTACAATGAGCAGTTCTTC; CDR3aa: CASSQDVAYNEQFF
abundance: NA; d_gene: NA; j_gene: TRBJ2-5; v_gene: TRBV19; CDR3nt: TGTGCCAGTAGTATACCGTCAGAGCAAGAGACCCAGTACTTC; CDR3aa: CASSIPSEQETQYF
abundance: NA; d_gene: NA; j_gene: TRBJ2-7; v_gene: TRBV7-2; CDR3nt: TGTGCCAGCAGCCCAAACCGGGGCTCCTACGAGCAGTACTTC; CDR3aa: CASSPNRGSYEQYF
abundance: NA; d_gene: TRBD2; j_gene: TRBJ2-7; v_gene: TRBV13; CDR3nt: TGTGCCAGCAGCTTATGGCGGGAGGACTCCTACGAGCAGTACTTC; CDR3aa: CASSLWREDSYEQYF
abundance: few; d_gene: NA; j_gene: TRBJ1-1; v_gene: TRBV30; CDR3nt: TGTGCCTGGAGTGTGTCCTATGGGGGTGAAGCTTTCTTT; CDR3aa: CAWSVSYGGEAFF
abundance: NA; d_gene: NA; j_gene: TRBJ2-7; v_gene: TRBV4-2; CDR3nt: TGTGCCAGCAGCCAAGAGGTGCTAGTCCACGAGCAGTACTTC; CDR3aa: CASSQEVLVHEQYF
abundance: NA; d_gene: NA; j_gene: TRBJ1-2; v_gene: TRBV7-6; CDR3nt: TGTGCCAGCAGCGACGGGAGGGGGATGGCCTATGGCTACACCTTC; CDR3aa: CASSDGRGMAYGYTF
abundance: NA; d_gene: TRBD2; j_gene: TRBJ2-7; v_gene: TRBV5-4; CDR3nt: TGTGCCAGCAGCACCAAACCTAATCGGGAGGGCCTCGACGAGCAGTACTTC; CDR3aa: CASSTKPNREGLDEQYF
abundance: NA; d_gene: TRBD2; j_gene: TRBJ2-1; v_gene: TRBV4-1; CDR3nt: TGCGCCAGCAGCCACGCAGGCGGCGGGAGTAGTTGGAATGAGCAGTTCTTC; CDR3aa: CASSHAGGGSSWNEQFF
abundance: NA; d_gene: NA; j_gene: TRBJ1-1; v_gene: TRBV6-1; CDR3nt: TGTGCCAGCATACCCTTAGGGACTGAAGCTTTCTTT; CDR3aa: CASIPLGTEAFF
abundance: NA; d_gene: NA; j_gene: TRBJ2-1; v_gene: TRBV10-3; CDR3nt: TGTGCCATCAGTGAGTCTCGCTTGAGTCCCCCCTACAATGAGCAGTTCTTC; CDR3aa: CAISESRLSPPYNEQFF
abundance: NA; d_gene: NA; j_gene: TRBJ2-7; v_gene: TRBV27; CDR3nt: TGTGCCAGCAGTTTACGGGTGAATACCTACGAGCAGTACTTC; CDR3aa: CASSLRVNTYEQYF
abundance: NA; d_gene: TRBD2; j_gene: TRBJ2-3; v_gene: TRBV10-1; CDR3nt: TGCGCCAGCAGTGAGGAAACCGGGACTAGCGGGGTCACAGATACGCAGTATTTT; CDR3aa: CASSEETGTSGVTDTQYF
abundance: NA; d_gene: NA; j_gene: TRBJ2-1; v_gene: TRBV11-3; CDR3nt: TGTGCCAGCAGCCGACGACGTAGCTCCTACAATGAGCAGTTCTTC; CDR3aa: CASSRRRSSYNEQFF
abundance: NA; d_gene: NA; j_gene: TRBJ1-5; v_gene: TRBV6-6; CDR3nt: TGTGCCAGCGAGGCCGGGACTACCTTGGCGCCCCAGCATTTT; CDR3aa: CASEAGTTLAPQHF
abundance: NA; d_gene: NA; j_gene: TRBJ1-3; v_gene: TRBV28; CDR3nt: TGTGCCAGCAGTTTATATTGGGGGGGTTCTGGAAACACCATATATTTT; CDR3aa: CASSLYWGGSGNTIYF
abundance: NA; d_gene: NA; j_gene: TRBJ2-7; v_gene: TRBV4-1; CDR3nt: TGCGCCAGCAGCCGGGGGGCAGGGGTGTACGAGCAGTACTTC; CDR3aa: CASSRGAGVYEQYF
abundance: few; d_gene: NA; j_gene: TRBJ1-1; v_gene: TRBV7-9; CDR3nt: TGTGCCAGCAGCCTCGTTCTAGGCACTGAAGCTTTCTTT; CDR3aa: CASSLVLGTEAFF
abundance: NA; d_gene: TRBD1; j_gene: TRBJ2-7; v_gene: TRBV27; CDR3nt: TGTGCCAGCAGTTTTCAGGGGGCGTACGAGCAGTACTTC; CDR3aa: CASSFQGAYEQYF
abundance: NA; d_gene: TRBD1; j_gene: TRBJ2-7; v_gene: TRBV15; CDR3nt: TGTGCCACCAGCAGGGACAGGGTCGAGCAGTACTTC; CDR3aa: CATSRDRVEQYF
abundance: NA; d_gene: TRBD1; j_gene: TRBJ2-7; v_gene: TRBV14; CDR3nt: TGTGCCAGCGGACAGGGAAACGAGCAGTACTTC; CDR3aa: CASGQGNEQYF
abundance: NA; d_gene: TRBD2; j_gene: TRBJ2-1; v_gene: TRBV27; CDR3nt: TGTGCCAGCAGTTTACCCGGGACTAGCGGGAATTTACTGAATGAGCAGTTCTTC; CDR3aa: CASSLPGTSGNLLNEQFF
abundance: NA; d_gene: TRBD2; j_gene: TRBJ2-7; v_gene: TRBV9; CDR3nt: TGTGCCAGCAGCGTAGGACTAGCGGTAAACTACGAGCAGTACTTC; CDR3aa: CASSVGLAVNYEQYF
abundance: once; d_gene: NA; j_gene: TRBJ1-4; v_gene: TRBV5-6; CDR3nt: TGTGCCAGCAGCTTGTCGGAGGGGCGGATTAATGAAAAACTGTTTTTT; CDR3aa: CASSLSEGRINEKLFF
abundance: NA; d_gene: NA; j_gene: TRBJ2-7; v_gene: TRBV2; CDR3nt: TGTGCCAGCAGGCCTAGACTGGGGAAAGTCGACCCCTCAACCTACGAGCAGTACTTC; CDR3aa: CASRPRLGKVDPSTYEQYF
abundance: NA; d_gene: NA; j_gene: TRBJ2-7; v_gene: TRBV7-8; CDR3nt: TGTGCCAGCAGGTTTCTACAGGGAGAGTACGAGCAGTACTTC; CDR3aa: CASRFLQGEYEQYF
abundance: NA; d_gene: NA; j_gene: TRBJ2-7; v_gene: TRBV10-2; CDR3nt: TGCGCCAGCAGTGAGTCGCTCTCGTACCCGATCTACGAGCAGTACTTC; CDR3aa: CASSESLSYPIYEQYF
abundance: NA; d_gene: NA; j_gene: TRBJ2-3; v_gene: TRBV2; CDR3nt: TGTGCCAGCAGTGAATCTGAGACTTATCGCACAGATACGCAGTATTTT; CDR3aa: CASSESETYRTDTQYF
abundance: NA; d_gene: TRBD1; j_gene: TRBJ2-7; v_gene: TRBV27; CDR3nt: TGTGCCAGCAGGTTGGGGACAGGGACCTACGAGCAGTACTTC; CDR3aa: CASRLGTGTYEQYF